Below, 17 T cell receptor beta chains from the same sample are listed, as sequenced in a study of molecular identifiers for immune sequencing clone quantification. TCRdb re-called the PCR reads through MiXCR, storing one row per CDR3 protein. The sample includes 63,000 or so distinct CDR3 sequences, less than 20% of them seen just once. Input material: naive CD8+ T cells from blood, with Jurkat cell RNA spiked in. The subset is: FACS-sorted CD8+CD4-CCR7+CD45RA+ naive T cells. These receptors all stem from a human donor in good health. Some libraries in this study had Jurkat cell RNA spiked in.

This clonotype was recorded many times. This chain uses TRBV7-3 with TRBJ1-1; D is unclear. Germline CDR1 is SGHTA and CDR2 is FQGTGA. The CDR3 runs to 13 residues. Between the trimmed V and J ends, which lost 2 bases and 0 bases, there was a span of 4 bases. CDR3 amino acids: CASSLDLNTEAFF. In nucleotides, the CDR3 is TGTGCCAGCAGCTTAGACCTGAACACTGAAGCTTTCTTT.

This chain uses TRBV14 with TRBJ2-7, with D unresolved. V shed 1 base and J shed 6 bases, with 4 bases lying between them. The CDR3 covers 11 residues. From germline, CDR1 is SGHDN and CDR2 FVKESK. In DNA, the CDR3 is TGTGCCAGCAGCCAAGTGGCCGAGCAGTACTTC. This encodes CASSQVAEQYF.

This clonotype was picked up many times. J is TRBJ1-4 and V is TRBV7-9; D unclear. Germline V gives CDR1 SEHNR, CDR2 FQNEAQ (reference sequence). The CDR3 has 15 residues. The V end was cut by 5 bases, the J end by 4 bases, with 14 bases between. The CDR3 protein is CASSPREGFNEKLFF. The CDR3 DNA follows: TGTGCCAGCAGCCCAAGGGAGGGATTTAATGAAAAACTGTTTTTT.

The table lists this clonotype with many counts. The rearrangement uses TRBV15 and TRBJ2-3; a possible D gene is TRBD2 (6 bases). This CDR3 has 17 residues. Trimming removed 2 bases from V and 2 bases from J, with 17 bases in between. In germline, CDR1 is LNHNV, CDR2 YYDKDF (reference sequence). CDR3 amino acids: CATSRTTSGAPTDTQYF. In DNA form, the CDR3 reads TGTGCCACCAGCAGAACTACATCGGGAGCTCCCACAGATACGCAGTATTTT.

By share, this clonotype ranks as medium-sized (0.01 to 0.1%). The chain is built from TRBV7-2 and TRBJ2-1, with TRBD2 identical over 9 bases. V trimming: 4 bases; J trimming: 9 bases; junction bases outside the gene matches: 16. Germline V gives CDR1 SGHTA, CDR2 FQGNSA. The CDR3 covers 17 residues. Here the CDR3 reads CASSSRNVAGVIVEQFF. For the CDR3, the DNA is TGTGCCAGCAGCTCCCGGAATGTAGCGGGAGTTATAGTTGAGCAGTTCTTC.

This clonotype was recorded at least ten times. The V gene is TRBV7-6, the J gene TRBJ1-1, with D possibly matching TRBD1 (5 bases). CDR3 length equals 14 residues. Germline V gene sequence: CDR1 SGHVS, CDR2 FNYEAQ. V shed 5 bases and J shed 2 bases, with 12 bases lying between them. For the CDR3, the DNA is TGTGCCAGCAGCGTGGGGACCGCAAACACTGAAGCTTTCTTT. Residues: CASSVGTANTEAFF.

This clonotype has a count of ten or more. The chain recombines TRBV9 with TRBJ2-7; TRBD1 is a possible D gene (5 bases). V lost 3 bases to trimming and J lost 0 bases, with 22 bases between them. Germline values: CDR1 SGDLS, CDR2 YYNGEE. This CDR3 region has 18 residues. The CDR3 bases are TGTGCCAGCAGCGCCCGATGCGCAGACAGCGCCGACTCCTACGAGCAGTACTTC. It is translated as CASSARCADSADSYEQYF.

Turning to this clonotype: A single base separates this from a much larger clone, so it may be a read error. The V call is TRBV25-1, the J call TRBJ2-1; D may correspond to TRBD1 or TRBD2 (6 bases each). Deletions cut 4 bases from V and 3 bases from J, with 13 bases between. From germline, CDR1 is MGHDK and CDR2 SYGVNS. There are 15 residues in the CDR3. The CDR3 protein is CASSGGGTYYNEQFF. The CDR3 region has the DNA TGTGCCAGCAGTGGAGGGGGGACTTACTACAATGAGCAGTTCTTC.

This clonotype was recorded a few times. The chain uses TRBV7-9 and TRBJ2-1; D call uncertain. The germline V gene encodes CDR1 SEHNR and CDR2 FQNEAQ (reference sequence). CDR3 length equals 12 residues. Trimming stripped 1 base from V and 10 bases from J, with 8 bases between. This CDR3 reads CASSLDLEEQFF. The DNA for the CDR3 is TGTGCCAGCAGCTTAGACCTGGAGGAGCAGTTCTTC.

The CDR3: CASSYGTPSYEQYF. CDR3 nucleotide sequence: TGCGCCAGCAGTTACGGGACTCCGTCCTACGAGCAGTACTTC. The gene calls are TRBV5-1 and TRBJ2-7; D may be TRBD2 (6 bases). Trimming removed 5 bases at V and 1 base at J, with 13 bases between. Germline V gives CDR1 SGHRS, CDR2 YFSETQ. The CDR3 runs 14 residues.

This rearrangement joins TRBV30 to TRBJ1-6; the D gene is possibly TRBD1 (5 bases). There are 18 residues in the CDR3. In germline, CDR1 is GTSNPN, CDR2 SVGIG (reference sequence). V was cut by 4 bases and J by 0 bases, with 19 bases left in between. The CDR3 loop reads CAWNVLMGLSSYNSPLHF. The CDR3 region has the DNA TGTGCCTGGAACGTACTTATGGGGCTAAGCTCCTATAATTCACCCCTCCACTTT.

Concerning this clonotype itself: A single base separates this from a much larger clone, so it may be a read error. CDR3 protein: CSVGTSGSIWNERFF. The CDR3 DNA sequence: TGCAGCGTGGGGACTAGCGGGAGTATATGGAATGAGCGGTTCTTC. This sequence joins TRBV29-1 and TRBJ2-1, with 14 bases that match TRBD2. Germline-derived CDR1 and CDR2 are SQVTM and ANQGSEA. The CDR3 spans 15 residues.

As for this clonotype: Possible read error: a much larger clone is one base away. For the CDR3, the DNA is TGCAGTGCAAAGGGACTAACGAGTGAGCAGTACTTC. Residues: CSAKGLTSEQYF. The chain employs TRBV20-1 and TRBJ2-7; 7 bases are a match to TRBD2. Germline CDR1 reads DFQATT; CDR2 reads SNEGSKA (reference sequence). The CDR3 covers 12 residues. With V trimmed by 6 bases and J by 7 bases, 9 bases remained unmatched.

This clonotype was observed many times. The chain recombines TRBV4-3 with TRBJ1-1, with 10 bases matching TRBD1. Germline CDR1 and CDR2: LGHNA and YSLEER. This CDR3 is 16 amino acids long. V lost 4 bases and J lost 3; bases outside the gene matches: 8. CDR3 nucleotides: TGCGCCAGCAGCCGCCGGGACAGGGGTCCCTACACTGAAGCTTTCTTT. It encodes CASSRRDRGPYTEAFF.

Comment on this clonotype: This may be a read error: a much more frequent sequence differs by one nucleotide. As DNA, the CDR3 is TGTGCCAGCGGTAGCGGGAGTGCTTACGAGCAGCACTTC. It codes for CASGSGSAYEQHF. The V gene is TRBV2, the J gene TRBJ2-7; 9 bases align to TRBD2. The CDR3 is 13 residues long. Germline values: CDR1 SNHLY, CDR2 FYNNEI. The variable domain in full, with the rest retrieved from reference TRBV2 and TRBJ2-7, is EPEVTQTPSHQVTQMGQEVILRCVPISNHLYFYWYRQILGQKVEFLVSFYNNEISEKSEIFDDQFSVERPDGSNFTLKIRSTKLEDSAMYFCASGSGSAYEQHFGPGTRLTVT.

This clonotype is medium-sized by share. The chain links TRBV29-1 to TRBJ2-1; D is possibly TRBD1 (5 bases). CDR1 and CDR2 from the germline V gene are SQVTM and ANQGSEA. Trimming took 3 bases from V and 9 from J, leaving 9 bases between them. This CDR3 contains 11 residues. The CDR3 DNA follows: TGCAGCGTTGATAGACAGTCTGAGCAGTTCTTC. It translates to CSVDRQSEQFF.

Comments on this clonotype: Being one base from a much bigger clone, this may be a read error. This rearrangement joins TRBV15 to TRBJ2-1, with TRBD1 as a possible D gene (5 bases). The CDR3 runs to 12 residues. In germline, CDR1 is LNHNV, CDR2 YYDKDF (reference sequence). CDR3 nucleotide sequence: TGTGCCACCAGAGGGGATGGCAATGAGCAGTCCTTC. Amino acid sequence: CATRGDGNEQSF.